One and the same sample provided the 17 T cell receptor beta chains below, sequenced in a study of blood T cell repertoires in COVID-19. This table comes from immunoSEQ multiplex PCR, and its TCRdb copy is limited to in-frame clones, with some not included. The sample carries 70,000 to 95,000 clones, under 95% recorded once. Material for sequencing was peripheral blood. The receptors were sampled from a woman in her forties or fifties in a cohort sampled during active COVID-19.

This clone was picked up a small number of times. The V call is TRBV4-1, the J call TRBJ2-7; possible D gene TRBD1, 5 bases. Trimming left V 1 base short and J 7 bases short, with 11 bases between. Per germline, CDR1 MGHRA and CDR2 YSYEKL. The CDR3 totals 13 residues. The CDR3 DNA reads as TGCGCCAGCAGCCAAGTAAGACCAGGGGAGCAGTACTTC. Amino acid sequence: CASSQVRPGEQYF.

This clone appeared a single time. In DNA form, the CDR3 reads TGTGCCAGCAGCTTGAGTCTAGCGCCCTCTGGGGAGCAGTACTTC. Amino acids: CASSLSLAPSGEQYF. The chain joins TRBV5-4 to TRBJ2-7, with D maybe TRBD2 (6 bases). Per germline, CDR1 SGHNT and CDR2 YYREEE (reference sequence). This CDR3 comprises 15 residues. Deletions cut 1 base from V and 7 bases from J, with 18 bases between.

V is TRBV19 and J is TRBJ1-2; TRBD1 is a possible D gene (6 bases). The length of the CDR3 is 16 residues. Germline CDR1 is LNHDA and CDR2 is SQIVND (reference sequence). Deletions cut 3 bases from V and 4 bases from J, with 18 bases between. In DNA form, the CDR3 reads TGTGCCAGTAGTATTTGGGAGCCTCGGGGGGCCTATGGCTACACCTTC. Translated, it gives CASSIWEPRGAYGYTF.

The chain recombines TRBV5-1 with TRBJ1-4; 7 nucleotides align to TRBD1. CDR3 length: 12 amino acids. Germline CDR1 is SGHRS and CDR2 is YFSETQ. J was trimmed by 11 bases and V by 3 bases; bases with no gene match: 4. CDR3 sequence reads: CASSWDSQKLFF. The CDR3 region has the DNA TGCGCCAGCAGCTGGGACAGTCAGAAACTGTTTTTT. The full variable domain, completed using reference TRBV5-1 and TRBJ1-4, is KAGVTQTPRYLIKTRGQQVTLSCSPISGHRSVSWYQQTPGQGLQFLFEYFSETQRNKGNFPGRFSGRQFSNSRSEMNVSTLELGDSALYLCASSWDSQKLFFGSGTQLSVL.

This clone was counted a few times. The chain is built from TRBV19 and TRBJ2-7, with D unresolved. Germline V gene lookup returns CDR1 LNHDA and CDR2 SQIVND (reference sequence). The CDR3 is made up of 15 amino acids. Trimming removed 1 base from V and 4 bases from J, with 14 bases in between. The CDR3 reads CASSIVGNLGYEQYF. The CDR3 bases are TGTGCCAGTAGTATAGTTGGCAACCTAGGATACGAGCAGTACTTC.

The chain is built from TRBV2 and TRBJ2-1; tentative D call: TRBD2 (6 bases). V shed 6 bases and J shed 7 bases, with 16 bases lying between them. The germline V gene has CDR1 SNHLY and CDR2 FYNNEI. The CDR3 contains 14 residues. CDR3 loop: CASRLLAARNEQFF. CDR3 nucleotide sequence: TGTGCCAGCAGGCTACTAGCCGCTAGGAATGAGCAGTTCTTC.

V and J are TRBV11-2 and TRBJ2-2; D gene ambiguous. Germline V CDR1 and CDR2: SGHAT, FQNNGV. The CDR3 is made up of 17 amino acids. V was clipped by 0 bases and J by 4 bases, with 15 bases between them. The CDR3 DNA is TGTGCCAGCAGCTTAGATCTGGCCCTCCCAACCACCGGGGAGCTGTTTTTT. It yields the protein CASSLDLALPTTGELFF.

The chain recombines TRBV6-5 with TRBJ2-4; no firm D call. Germline CDR1 MNHEY, CDR2 SVGAGI. The CDR3 has 16 amino acids. V lost 4 bases and J 2 bases, leaving 15 bases between the germline ends. CDR3 residues: CASSSPGERTKNIQYF. The CDR3 nucleotides are TGTGCCAGCAGTTCCCCCGGAGAGAGAACCAAAAACATTCAGTACTTC.

In this sample, this clone turned up once. V gene TRBV14 combines with J gene TRBJ2-7, with D maybe TRBD1 (6 bases). Per germline, CDR1 SGHDN and CDR2 FVKESK. Between the trimmed V and J ends, which lost 1 base and 7 bases, there was a span of 17 bases. The CDR3 runs to 15 residues. CDR3 amino acids: CASSQAGTGRGEQYF. The DNA of the CDR3 is TGTGCCAGCAGCCAAGCAGGCACAGGTAGGGGGGAGCAGTACTTC.

The rearrangement links TRBV9 to TRBJ2-2; weak D call: TRBD1 (5 bases). The V end was cut by 3 bases, the J end by 1 base, with 10 bases between. This CDR3 spans 15 amino acids. Germline assignment: CDR1 SGDLS and CDR2 YYNGEE. Here the CDR3 DNA reads TGTGCCAGCAGCGCGAAGACAGTGAACACCGGGGAGCTGTTTTTT. Translated: CASSAKTVNTGELFF.

This clone was observed a handful of times. This chain joins TRBV7-3 and TRBJ1-6, with D uncertain. This CDR3 contains 15 residues. The V end lost 1 base, the J end lost 5 bases, and 9 bases lay between the germline ends. Germline V gene data show CDR1 as SGHTA and CDR2 as FQGTGA. The CDR3 DNA reads TGTGCCAGCAGCTTAAGTTCCGGGAATAATTCACCCCTCCACTTT. As protein: CASSLSSGNNSPLHF.

This sequence joins TRBV3-1 (or the pseudogene TRBV3-2) and TRBJ1-6; D might be TRBD1 (5 bases). The CDR3 has 14 amino acids. V was cut by 4 bases and J by 6 bases, with 10 bases left in between. CDR1 and CDR2 from the germline V gene are LGHDT and YNNKEL (reference sequence). The DNA of the CDR3 is TGTGCCAGCAGCCCCACAGGTATTAATTCACCCCTCCACTTT. Translation gives CASSPTGINSPLHF.

This chain uses TRBV7-2 with TRBJ2-3; 11 bases line up with TRBD1. J lost 2 bases, V lost 1 base, and 5 bases had no gene match. Germline V gene lookup returns CDR1 SGHTA and CDR2 FQGNSA. This CDR3 has 17 residues. The CDR3 spells CASSLEGTGGLTDTQYF. The CDR3, as DNA: TGTGCCAGCAGCTTAGAGGGGACAGGGGGACTCACAGATACGCAGTATTTT.

The gene calls are TRBV5-1 and TRBJ2-3, with a tentative D call TRBD1 (5 bases). Looked up from germline, CDR1 is SGHRS and CDR2 is YFSETQ. CDR3 length equals 15 residues. V lost 2 bases, J lost 4 bases, and 14 bases lay in between. CDR3 DNA: TGCGCCAGCAGCTTTGACAGTCCTCCCCCAGATACGCAGTATTTT. This translates into CASSFDSPPPDTQYF.

V is TRBV5-1 and J is TRBJ2-1; TRBD1 matches at 8 bases. V lost 4 bases to trimming and J lost 2 bases; unmatched junction nucleotides: 5. The CDR3 length is 15 residues. CDR1 SGHRS and CDR2 YFSETQ come from the germline V gene. The CDR3 loop is CASSPSGGAYNEQFF. In DNA form, the CDR3 reads TGCGCCAGCAGCCCGTCAGGGGGCGCCTACAATGAGCAGTTCTTC.

The V call is TRBV6-5, the J call TRBJ1-4; 8 bases match TRBD1. Per germline, CDR1 MNHEY and CDR2 SVGAGI. The trim removed 6 bases at V and 7 bases at J, leaving 4 bases unmatched. The CDR3 runs 13 residues. The CDR3: CASRGTGAEKLFF. The CDR3 DNA is TGTGCCAGCAGGGGGACAGGAGCTGAAAAACTGTTTTTT.

The V and J genes are TRBV27 and TRBJ1-2; D is undetermined. V shed 2 bases and J shed 8 bases, with 21 bases lying between them. CDR1 is MNHEY and CDR2 is SMNVEV in the germline V gene (reference sequence). The CDR3 consists of 16 residues. The CDR3 loop is CASSLGSGSAYAGYTF. The CDR3 nucleotides read TGTGCCAGCAGTTTAGGTTCGGGGTCGGCCTATGCGGGCTACACCTTC.